This entry lists 9 T cell receptor beta chains sequenced from one sample in a study of blood T cell repertoires in COVID-19. The data were produced by immunoSEQ multiplex PCR, yet TCRdb's version contains in-frame clones alone and is incomplete. This sample has 200,000 to 250,000 clones; around 90% occur once, and the top ten carry roughly 3%. The sample was peripheral blood. All receptors come from a man aged 25-45 years with COVID-19, enrolled during active disease.

The J gene is TRBJ2-7, the V gene TRBV5-6; no reliable D call. Trimming took off 0 bases at V and 5 bases at J, with 9 bases between the two ends. The CDR3 spans 13 residues. Per the germline V gene, CDR1 is SGHDT and CDR2 is YYEEEE. The DNA for the CDR3 is TGTGCCAGCAGCTTGGACATATTGGACGAGCAGTACTTC. This encodes CASSLDILDEQYF.

The rearrangement joins TRBV7-9 to TRBJ2-7; possible D gene TRBD1, 5 bases. The CDR3 totals 14 residues. Per germline, CDR1 SEHNR and CDR2 FQNEAQ (reference sequence). V was cut by 3 bases and J by 4 bases, with 13 bases left in between. In DNA, the CDR3 is TGTGCCAGCAGCTTTTCCCAGGGAAGGTACGAGCAGTACTTC. This sequence encodes CASSFSQGRYEQYF.

The CDR3 region is CASSSYRDIGEQYF. Written as DNA, the CDR3 is TGTGCCAGCAGCTCTTACCGGGACATCGGGGAGCAGTACTTC. The chain has TRBV11-2 and TRBJ2-7; perhaps TRBD1 as D (6 bases). Looked up from germline, CDR1 is SGHAT and CDR2 is FQNNGV. The CDR3 is 14 residues long. V was shortened by 4 bases and J by 7 bases, with 17 bases between the two germline ends.

The chain combines TRBV12-3 or TRBV12-4 with TRBJ2-3; 9 nucleotides line up with TRBD1. The CDR3 loop spans 13 amino acids. V gave up 8 bases and J gave up 4 bases; unmatched junction bases: 4. The CDR3 spells CASSRDRADTQYF. The CDR3 region has the DNA TGTGCCAGCTCGAGGGACAGGGCAGATACGCAGTATTTT.

The CDR3 is CASSYPGTGKLFF. CDR3 nucleotides: TGTGCCAGCAGTTACCCCGGGACAGGGAAACTGTTTTTT. This chain joins TRBV6-5 and TRBJ1-4; 9 positions match TRBD1. This CDR3 contains 13 residues. J lost 11 bases, V lost 2 bases, and 3 bases had no gene match. Germline lookup yields CDR1 MNHEY and CDR2 SVGAGI.

The chain uses TRBV5-1 and TRBJ2-7; TRBD1 matches at 9 bases. The CDR3 length is 13 residues. Germline V lookup: CDR1 SGHRS, CDR2 YFSETQ. With 3 bases clipped from V and 3 bases from J, the junction kept 1 base outside the gene matches. CDR3 loop: CASSWTGDYEQYF. The CDR3 region has the DNA TGCGCCAGCAGCTGGACAGGGGACTACGAGCAGTACTTC.

For this clone: The limits of the CDR3 on the DNA are not certain, so only TCRdb's listed CDR3 is given. The J gene is TRBJ1-1, the V gene TRBV21-1; TRBD1 reflects the table's D call only, with no check against the DNA. TRBV21-1 is deemed a pseudogene. The CDR3 is 16 amino acids in total, end residues counted. Here the CDR3 reads CASSPDRVGLGTEAFF.

The chain carries TRBV28 and TRBJ1-2, with D maybe TRBD1 (6 bases). The CDR3 runs to 15 residues. CDR1 MDHEN and CDR2 SYDVKM come from the germline V gene. The ends were cut back, 5 bases at V and 5 bases at J, with 18 bases in the middle. This CDR3 is CASSKGDTKIYGYTF. The CDR3 DNA reads TGTGCCAGCAGTAAGGGGGACACCAAAATTTATGGCTACACCTTC.

V usage is TRBV7-3 and J usage is TRBJ2-3, with D unresolved. Germline loops: CDR1 SGHTA, CDR2 FQGTGA. The CDR3 has 11 residues. The germline V and J ends were trimmed by 10 bases and 6 bases, with 11 bases remaining between them. CDR3 in DNA: TGTGCCACCGCTAACGGGGATACGCAGTATTTT. This sequence encodes CATANGDTQYF. The variable domain in full, with the rest retrieved from reference TRBV7-3 and TRBJ2-3, is GAGVSQTPSNKVTEKGKYVELRCDPISGHTALYWYRQSLGQGPEFLIYFQGTGAADDSGLPNDRFFAVRPEGSVSTLKIQRTERGDSAVYLCATANGDTQYFGPGTRLTVL.